This passage covers 21 T cell receptor beta chains from one sample sequenced in a study of blood T cell repertoires in COVID-19. Profiled with immunoSEQ multiplex PCR; TCRdb holds only in-frame clones, not every one. The sample yields 200,000 to 250,000 clones, approximately 90% seen once. The sequencing input was peripheral blood. The receptors originated from a woman aged 40 to 50 with acute or convalescent COVID-19.

The chain has TRBV7-8 and TRBJ1-2; D gene uncertain. The V gene's germline CDR1 is SGHVS and CDR2 FQNEAQ. Trimming pared 5 bases from V and 8 bases from J, leaving 18 bases between. This CDR3 region has 14 residues. The CDR3 DNA follows: TGTGCCAGCAGCCCGTCTCGTCCGCCGAGCGGCTACACCTTC. Translated, it gives CASSPSRPPSGYTF.

The chain employs TRBV12-5 and TRBJ1-2; D is uncertain. V was shortened by 3 bases and J by 8 bases, with 16 bases between the two germline ends. The CDR3 contains 14 residues. Germline V gene sequence: CDR1 LGHNT, CDR2 FRNRAP. In DNA, the CDR3 is TGTGCTAGTGGTTTTGGCAATTCGGTGGGCGGCTACACCTTC. The encoded protein is CASGFGNSVGGYTF. Complete variable domain (other parts from reference TRBV12-5 and TRBJ1-2): DARVTQTPRHKVTEMGQEVTMRCQPILGHNTVFWYRQTMMQGLELLAYFRNRAPLDDSGMPKDRFSAEMPDATLATLKIQPSEPRDSAVYFCASGFGNSVGGYTFGSGTRLTVV.

The chain employs TRBV29-1 and TRBJ1-2; a possible D gene is TRBD1 (5 bases). CDR1 SQVTM and CDR2 ANQGSEA come from the germline V gene. This CDR3 contains 13 residues. The germline V and J ends were trimmed by 4 bases and 4 bases, with 13 bases remaining between them. The CDR3 DNA sequence: TGCAGCGTTGCCGCCTCGGGGGTCTATGGCTACACCTTC. Its translation: CSVAASGVYGYTF.

This clone was observed a handful of times. The V gene is TRBV9, the J gene TRBJ1-6; no clear D. Trimming left V 2 bases short and J 13 bases short, with 16 bases between. Germline V gene data show CDR1 as SGDLS and CDR2 as YYNGEE. There are 14 residues in the CDR3. The CDR3 coding sequence is TGTGCCAGCAGCGTCGACTCCCAAGAGTCGCCCCTCCACTTT. Protein product: CASSVDSQESPLHF.

A single count supports this clone. V gene TRBV9 combines with J gene TRBJ2-3; D gene ambiguous. Trimming removed 4 bases at V and 6 bases at J, with 9 bases between. The CDR3 runs 12 residues. Germline V gives CDR1 SGDLS, CDR2 YYNGEE. The CDR3 reads CASSPQSDTQYF. The CDR3 coding sequence is TGTGCCAGCAGCCCCCAGTCGGATACGCAGTATTTT.

This rearrangement joins TRBV2 to TRBJ1-5; 10 bases are shared with TRBD1. Per the germline V gene, CDR1 is SNHLY and CDR2 is FYNNEI. The ends lost 7 bases at V and 6 bases at J; junction bases unmatched: 6. The CDR3 spans 14 residues. The chain's CDR3 is CASKGTGVIQPQHF. CDR3 nucleotide sequence: TGTGCCAGCAAGGGGACAGGGGTGATTCAGCCCCAGCATTTT.

This chain uses TRBV3-1 (or the pseudogene TRBV3-2) with TRBJ1-2, with a weak D call TRBD1 (5 bases). CDR1 LGHDT and CDR2 YNNKEL come from the germline V gene (reference sequence). CDR3 size: 13 residues. V was cut by 0 bases and J by 5 bases, with 7 bases left in between. Written as DNA, the CDR3 is TGTGCCAGCAGCCAAGACAGGGCTTATGGCTACACCTTC. Its translation: CASSQDRAYGYTF.

This chain joins TRBV6-2 or TRBV6-3 and TRBJ2-7, with TRBD2 matching over 7 bases. CDR3 length equals 12 residues. Germline assignment: CDR1 MNHEY and CDR2 SVGEGT. V dropped 2 bases and J dropped 6; count of bases not matched to a gene: 1. The CDR3 is CASSYGGVEQYV. In nucleotides, the CDR3 is TGTGCCAGCAGTTACGGGGGGGTCGAGCAGTACGTC.

The V gene is TRBV27, the J gene TRBJ2-3; D gene uncertain. V dropped 4 bases and J dropped 3 bases, with 5 bases sitting between them. The CDR3 totals 12 residues. Germline-derived CDR1 and CDR2 are MNHEY and SMNVEV (reference sequence). In DNA form, the CDR3 reads TGTGCCAGCAGTTCCCAAACAGATACGCAGTATTTT. It is translated as CASSSQTDTQYF.

V and J are TRBV7-2 and TRBJ2-7, with D perhaps matching TRBD2 (5 bases). The germline CDR1 and CDR2 sequences are SGHTA and FQGNSA. Deletions cut 6 bases from V and 2 bases from J, with 14 bases between. This CDR3 is 14 amino acids long. The CDR3 coding sequence is TGTGCCAGCAGTCGCACCGGGAACCCCTACGAGCAGTACGTC. Translating gives CASSRTGNPYEQYV.

This clone was seen just once. This chain uses TRBV9 with TRBJ2-2; TRBD2 aligns across 10 bases. V shed 0 bases, J shed 7 bases, and the junction held 0 bases outside the gene matches. CDR1 and CDR2 from the germline V gene are SGDLS and YYNGEE. The CDR3 contains 14 residues. The CDR3 loop is CASSVVAGGGELFF. The CDR3 DNA reads as TGTGCCAGCAGCGTAGTAGCGGGGGGCGGGGAGCTGTTTTTT.

The chain is built from TRBV28 and TRBJ1-3, with no clear D. The ends were cut back, 4 bases at V and 0 bases at J, with 10 bases in the middle. CDR1 and CDR2 from the germline V gene are MDHEN and SYDVKM. The CDR3 has 15 amino acids. CDR3 sequence (DNA): TGTGCCAGCAGTTCGGGAGGAAGCTCTGGAAACACCATATATTTT. Amino acids: CASSSGGSSGNTIYF.

The gene calls are TRBV5-6 and TRBJ1-2; 8 bases agree with TRBD1. The CDR3 contains 14 residues. Germline CDR1 reads SGHDT; CDR2 reads YYEEEE. The V segment lost 0 bases and the J segment 3 bases; nucleotides outside the gene matches: 1. CDR3 protein: CASSLVDRDYGYTF. The CDR3 DNA is TGTGCCAGCAGCTTGGTGGACAGGGACTATGGCTACACCTTC.

CDR3 nucleotide sequence: TGCGCCAGCAGCCAAGAACCGGGCGCGTTGACAGGGAATCAGCCCCAGCATTTT. It is translated as CASSQEPGALTGNQPQHF. The chain joins TRBV4-1 to TRBJ1-5; TRBD1 matches at 7 bases. The germline V gene has CDR1 MGHRA and CDR2 YSYEKL. This CDR3 contains 18 residues. Trimming at V came to 0 bases and at J to 4 bases, leaving 12 bases not matched to a gene.

The chain uses TRBV25-1 and TRBJ2-5; 9 nucleotides line up with TRBD1. Per the germline V gene, CDR1 is MGHDK and CDR2 is SYGVNS. V dropped 2 bases and J dropped 2; count of bases not matched to a gene: 3. The CDR3 runs 15 residues. Written as DNA, the CDR3 is TGTGCCAGCAGTGAACCGGGACAGGGTCAAGAGACCCAGTACTTC. Translated: CASSEPGQGQETQYF. Together with reference TRBV25-1 and TRBJ2-5, the CDR3 gives the full variable domain: EADIYQTPRYLVIGTGKKITLECSQTMGHDKMYWYQQDPGMELHLIHYSYGVNSTEKGDLSSESTVSRIRTEHFPLTLESARPSHTSQYLCASSEPGQGQETQYFGPGTRLLVL.

V is TRBV27 and J is TRBJ1-4; the D gene is possibly TRBD1 (5 bases). The CDR3 contains 15 residues. CDR1 and CDR2 from the germline V gene are MNHEY and SMNVEV (reference sequence). The V end was cut by 0 bases, the J end by 7 bases, with 12 bases between. CDR3 amino acids: CASSLSSRVREKLFF. CDR3 DNA: TGTGCCAGCAGTTTATCGAGCAGGGTACGTGAAAAACTGTTTTTT.

V is TRBV7-3 and J is TRBJ1-1; D gene uncertain. There are 13 residues in the CDR3. From germline, CDR1 is SGHTA and CDR2 FQGTGA. The germline V and J ends were trimmed by 1 base and 5 bases, with 8 bases remaining between them. For the CDR3, the DNA is TGTGCCAGCAGCTTAATGGGAGGTACTGAAGCTTTCTTT. Amino acids: CASSLMGGTEAFF.

The chain links TRBV12-5 to TRBJ2-1, with TRBD2 matching over 12 bases. CDR1 and CDR2 from the germline V gene are LGHNT and FRNRAP. Trimming cost V 1 base and J 7 bases; bases outside gene matches: 5. CDR3 length: 16 amino acids. CDR3 nucleotide sequence: TGTGCTAGTGGTTTGGCCCGGACTAGCGGGGTGAATGAGCAGTTCTTC. This translates into CASGLARTSGVNEQFF.

The gene calls are TRBV5-4 and TRBJ1-2, with 8 bases identical to TRBD1. This CDR3 region has 17 residues. The trim removed 3 bases at V and 4 bases at J, leaving 14 bases unmatched. Per germline, CDR1 SGHNT and CDR2 YYREEE (reference sequence). CDR3 sequence: CASSSDGRAGGVYGYTF. CDR3 coding DNA: TGTGCCAGCAGCTCTGACGGTAGGGCAGGGGGCGTCTATGGCTACACCTTC.

The CDR3 DNA reads as TGCGCCAGCAGCCAAGATACCGGGACTAATGAAAAACTGTTTTTT. It codes for CASSQDTGTNEKLFF. V and J are TRBV4-1 and TRBJ1-4; no clear D gene. CDR1 MGHRA and CDR2 YSYEKL come from the germline V gene. The V and J ends lost 0 bases and 2 bases respectively, with 7 bases between them. The CDR3 is made up of 15 amino acids.

J is TRBJ1-5 and V is TRBV5-1; D may be TRBD1 (5 bases). The CDR3 contains 15 residues. With 4 bases removed from V and 6 bases from J, the gap between germline ends came to 17 bases. Germline V lookup: CDR1 SGHRS, CDR2 YFSETQ. The CDR3 protein is CASSEQSGQGQPQHF. DNA of the CDR3: TGCGCCAGCAGCGAGCAATCAGGGCAGGGTCAGCCCCAGCATTTT.